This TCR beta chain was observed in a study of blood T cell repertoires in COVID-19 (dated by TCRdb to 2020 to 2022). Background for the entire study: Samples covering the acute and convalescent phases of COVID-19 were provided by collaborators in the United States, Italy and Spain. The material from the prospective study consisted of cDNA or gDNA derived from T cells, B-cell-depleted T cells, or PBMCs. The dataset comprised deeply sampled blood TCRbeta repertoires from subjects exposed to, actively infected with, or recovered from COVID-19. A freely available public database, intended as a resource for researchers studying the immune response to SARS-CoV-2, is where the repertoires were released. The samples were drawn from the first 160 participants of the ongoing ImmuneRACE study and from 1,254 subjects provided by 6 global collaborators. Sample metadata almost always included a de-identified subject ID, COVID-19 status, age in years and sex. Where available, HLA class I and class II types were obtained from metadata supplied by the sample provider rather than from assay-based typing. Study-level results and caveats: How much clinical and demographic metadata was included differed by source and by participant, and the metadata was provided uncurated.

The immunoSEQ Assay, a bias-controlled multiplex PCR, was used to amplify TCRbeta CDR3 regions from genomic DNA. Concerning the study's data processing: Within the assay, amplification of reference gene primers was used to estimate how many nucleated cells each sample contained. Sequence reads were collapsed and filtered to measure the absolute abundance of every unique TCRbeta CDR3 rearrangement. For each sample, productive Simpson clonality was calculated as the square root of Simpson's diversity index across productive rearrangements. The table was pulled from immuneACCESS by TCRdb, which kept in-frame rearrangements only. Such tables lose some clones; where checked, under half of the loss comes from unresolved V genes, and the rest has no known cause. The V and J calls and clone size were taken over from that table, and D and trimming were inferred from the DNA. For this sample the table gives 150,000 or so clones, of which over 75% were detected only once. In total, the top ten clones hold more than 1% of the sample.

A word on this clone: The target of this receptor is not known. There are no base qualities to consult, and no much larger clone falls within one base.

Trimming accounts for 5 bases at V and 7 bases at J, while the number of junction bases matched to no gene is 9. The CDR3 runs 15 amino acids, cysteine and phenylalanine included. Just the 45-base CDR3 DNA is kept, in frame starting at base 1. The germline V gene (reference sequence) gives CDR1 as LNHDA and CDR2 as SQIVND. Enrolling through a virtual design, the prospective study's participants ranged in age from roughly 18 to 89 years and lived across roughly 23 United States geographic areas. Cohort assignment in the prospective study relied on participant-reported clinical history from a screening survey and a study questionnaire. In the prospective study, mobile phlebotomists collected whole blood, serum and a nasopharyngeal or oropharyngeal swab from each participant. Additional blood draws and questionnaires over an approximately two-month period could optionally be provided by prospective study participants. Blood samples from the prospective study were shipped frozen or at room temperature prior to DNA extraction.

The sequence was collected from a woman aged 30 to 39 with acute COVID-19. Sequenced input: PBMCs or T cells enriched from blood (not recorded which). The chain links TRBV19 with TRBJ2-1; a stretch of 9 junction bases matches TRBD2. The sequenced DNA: TGTGCCAGTAGTCCCTCCGGGACTAGCCTTAATGAGCAGTTCTTC. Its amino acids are CASSPSGTSLNEQFF.